The TCR beta chain described here comes from a study of blood T cell repertoires in COVID-19. Study background: Collection of acute and convalescent COVID-19 samples took place in the United States, Italy and Spain. Sources were T cells, B-cell-depleted T cells, or PBMCs; the material itself was cDNA or gDNA.

This clone occurred once. CDR1 is MNHEY, CDR2 SMNVEV, per germline (reference sequence). This CDR3 has 15 amino acids. V lost 2 bases and J lost 7, with 18 bases in between. Produced via immunoSEQ multiplex PCR; TCRdb's table is partial and in-frame only. The sample carries 310,000 or so clones, roughly 90% recorded once. Recovered status applied to Cohort 3 donors who had two consecutive negative PCRs. It also applied to those with clearance or with symptom resolution. The sample comprised PBMCs or T cells enriched from blood (not recorded which). The J gene is TRBJ2-7, the V gene TRBV27, with D possibly being TRBD1 (6 bases). The source of this sequence is a woman under 30 who had recovered from COVID-19. The CDR3 coding sequence is TGTGCCAGCAGTTTAATCTCTGGACAGTGGCGGGAGCAGTACTTC. Encoded protein: CASSLISGQWREQYF.